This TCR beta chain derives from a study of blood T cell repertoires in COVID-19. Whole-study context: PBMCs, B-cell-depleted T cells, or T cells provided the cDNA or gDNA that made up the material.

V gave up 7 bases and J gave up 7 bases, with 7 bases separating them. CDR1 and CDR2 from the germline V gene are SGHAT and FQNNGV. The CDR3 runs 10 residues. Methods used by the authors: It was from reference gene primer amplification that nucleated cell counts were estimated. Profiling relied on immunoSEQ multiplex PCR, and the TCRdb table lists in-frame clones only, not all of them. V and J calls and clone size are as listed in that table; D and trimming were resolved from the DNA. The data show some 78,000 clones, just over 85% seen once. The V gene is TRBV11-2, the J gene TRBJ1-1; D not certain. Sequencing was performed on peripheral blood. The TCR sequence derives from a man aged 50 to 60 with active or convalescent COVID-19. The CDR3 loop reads CASMGVEAFF. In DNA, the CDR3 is TGTGCCAGCATGGGAGTTGAAGCTTTCTTT.